This TCR beta chain was identified during a study of T cells in Graves' hyperthyroidism and ophthalmopathy. With respect to this clonotype: Antigen: not known.

Amplified regions were TCR beta CDR3 sequences from RNA transcripts. The primer set for the first-round RT-PCR of the TCR CDR3 was HTBI. MiXCR was run by TCRdb on the multiplex PCR reads, yielding one entry per CDR3 protein. The data hold a few hundred thousand distinct CDR3 sequences, with less than 20% observed a single time. Stable hyperthyroidism: no ophthalmopathy progression over 18 months of follow-up. An approximately 10 ml volume of fresh peripheral blood provided the PBMCs. CDR3 length: 16 residues. The ends were cut back, 1 base at V and 0 bases at J, with 13 bases in the middle. Per germline, CDR1 DFQATT and CDR2 SNEGSKA (reference sequence). Broader study findings: Expanded thyroid clonotypes (above 0.001) were mostly also found in blood.

Material: blood. The chain links TRBV20-1 to TRBJ1-5; D not resolved. The sequence was obtained from a woman in her late teens or twenties with Graves' hyperthyroidism. The CDR3 here is CSARVAGGSSNQPQHF. The CDR3 coding sequence is TGCAGTGCTAGAGTCGCGGGAGGGTCTAGCAATCAGCCCCAGCATTTT.